Shown below are 26 T cell receptor beta chains from a single sample sequenced in a study of vaccination and CD4 T cells after COVID-19. Which antigens these TCRs recognize remains unknown. Treatment reported: approximately 9-day PBMC culture with coronavirus spike peptide pools or control peptides (ViraFEST assay). Once obtained from cultured CD4+ T cells, the DNA was sequenced using the Oncomine TCR Beta short-read assay. TCRdb re-analysed the PCR reads in MiXCR, keeping a single row per CDR3 protein. Among about 20,000 distinct CDR3 sequences, about three quarters were seen once, and the ten largest hold roughly a sixth. Sequencing used CD4+ T cells from blood, cultured in vitro, obtained after SARS-CoV-2 vaccination. These receptors originate from a human donor who received a COVID-19 vaccine.

DNA of the CDR3: TGCAGTGCTAAAGGCGGACTAAGCGGGGCGAACACCGGGGAGCTGTTTTTT. As protein: CSAKGGLSGANTGELFF. This rearrangement joins TRBV20-1 to TRBJ2-2; 7 bases align to TRBD2. The germline gives CDR1 DFQATT, CDR2 SNEGSKA (reference sequence). V gave up 4 bases and J gave up 0 bases; unmatched junction bases: 11. CDR3 length: 17 amino acids.

The chain carries TRBV7-2 and TRBJ1-3; TRBD1 might be the D (6 bases). Trimming took 1 base from V and 3 from J, leaving 7 bases between them. The CDR3 length is 14 residues. CDR1 is SGHTA and CDR2 is FQGNSA in the germline V gene. The chain's CDR3 is CASSLGTDGNTIYF. CDR3 in DNA: TGTGCCAGCAGCTTAGGGACAGATGGAAACACCATATATTTT.

The genes are TRBV30 and TRBJ2-7, with D maybe TRBD1 (6 bases). The V end lost 2 bases, the J end lost 0 bases, and 11 bases lay between the germline ends. Germline CDR1 is GTSNPN and CDR2 is SVGIG (reference sequence). The CDR3 has 14 amino acids. CDR3 loop: CAWSSTGSSYEQYF. The CDR3 DNA is TGTGCCTGGAGTTCAACAGGGAGCTCCTACGAGCAGTACTTC.

The chain joins TRBV24-1 to TRBJ2-3, with 12 positions matching TRBD1. The CDR3 consists of 17 residues. The germline CDR1 and CDR2 sequences are KGHDR and SFDVKD. After removal of 3 bases from V and 4 bases from J, the junction contained 7 bases not matched to a gene. The CDR3 DNA sequence: TGTGCCACCAGTGATACCTCGGGACAGGGGGCCGCAGATACGCAGTATTTT. Its protein product is CATSDTSGQGAADTQYF.

The genes are TRBV21-1 and TRBJ1-2; the table's TRBD1 call for D was not verified on the DNA. TRBV21-1 is labeled a pseudogene. This CDR3 is 15 amino acids long. The CDR3 coding sequence is TGTGCCAGCAGCACAAGCGAGGAGCCAGGGGACGGCTACACCTTC. Protein sequence: CASSTSEEPGDGYTF.

The chain couples TRBV6-4 to TRBJ2-5, with D tentatively TRBD2 (5 bases). The CDR3 spans 13 residues. Trimming took off 5 bases at V and 5 bases at J, with 12 bases between the two ends. The germline V gene encodes CDR1 MRHNA and CDR2 SNTAGT. The CDR3 bases are TGTGCCAGCAGTTCAGGAGCGGTGGAGACCCAGTACTTC. Its translation: CASSSGAVETQYF.

This clonotype was seen a few times. V is TRBV7-8 and J is TRBJ1-5, with D possibly being TRBD1 (6 bases). CDR3 size: 16 residues. Germline V gene data show CDR1 as SGHVS and CDR2 as FQNEAQ. The germline V and J ends were trimmed by 1 base and 3 bases, with 13 bases remaining between them. In DNA, the CDR3 is TGTGCCAGCAGCTTAGTGGGAGGACAGACCAATCAGCCCCAGCATTTT. As protein: CASSLVGGQTNQPQHF.

This clonotype was seen only a few times. The chain employs TRBV3-1 and TRBJ2-3; D possibly corresponds to TRBD1 (5 bases). Germline CDR1 reads LGHDT; CDR2 reads YNNKEL (reference sequence). V lost 4 bases, J lost 1 base, and 6 bases lay in between. The CDR3 covers 13 residues. The CDR3 sequence is CASSLGRTDTQYF. Here the CDR3 DNA reads TGTGCCAGCAGCCTGGGGCGCACAGATACGCAGTATTTT.

This chain joins TRBV20-1 and TRBJ1-5; 7 positions agree with TRBD1. CDR1 and CDR2 from the germline V gene are DFQATT and SNEGSKA (reference sequence). The trim removed 3 bases at V and 1 base at J, leaving 0 bases unmatched. The CDR3 contains 13 residues. In nucleotides, the CDR3 is TGCAGTGCTAGGACAGGGAGCAATCAGCCCCAGCATTTT. It yields the protein CSARTGSNQPQHF.

This clonotype was seen only once. The chain recombines TRBV6-5 with TRBJ1-1, with D maybe TRBD1 (5 bases). The germline CDR1 and CDR2 sequences are MNHEY and SVGAGI. Trimming stripped 4 bases from V and 3 bases from J, with 12 bases between. The CDR3 spans 14 residues. CDR3 nucleotide sequence: TGTGCCAGCAGTTCCGGGACGGGAGACACTGAAGCTTTCTTT. Protein: CASSSGTGDTEAFF.

The rearrangement links TRBV24-1 to TRBJ1-5, with 7 nucleotides matching TRBD1. The CDR3 is 16 residues long. CDR1 is KGHDR and CDR2 is SFDVKD in the germline V gene. Trimming took 4 bases from V and 9 from J; bases not matched to a gene: 14. DNA of the CDR3: TGTGCCACCAGTGACCAAGGGGGCCCCTCGGAGTGGCCCCAGCATTTT. It yields the protein CATSDQGGPSEWPQHF.

This chain uses TRBV30 with TRBJ1-3; D gene ambiguous. The CDR3 covers 14 residues. With 4 bases removed from V and 0 bases from J, the gap between germline ends came to 10 bases. CDR1 is GTSNPN and CDR2 is SVGIG in the germline V gene (reference sequence). CDR3 nucleotide sequence: TGTGCCTGGAACTCCGATAGCTCTGGAAACACCATATATTTT. Its protein is CAWNSDSSGNTIYF.

This clonotype has a single count. Here the CDR3 reads CAWSVQITSTRQTQYF. DNA for the CDR3: TGTGCCTGGAGTGTACAGATAACTAGTACAAGACAGACCCAGTACTTC. V usage is TRBV30 and J usage is TRBJ2-5, with D perhaps TRBD2 (5 bases). Trimming cost V 0 bases and J 6 bases, with 20 bases left between them. The CDR3 has 16 residues. The V gene's germline CDR1 is GTSNPN and CDR2 SVGIG (reference sequence).

The rearrangement uses TRBV6-2 or TRBV6-3 and TRBJ1-5, with a tentative D call TRBD1 (6 bases). Trimming took off 2 bases at V and 3 bases at J, with 14 bases between the two ends. CDR1 and CDR2 from the germline V gene are MNHEY and SVGEGT. The CDR3 covers 16 residues. The CDR3 reads CASSYRWQGPNQPQHF. The DNA for the CDR3 is TGTGCCAGCAGTTACCGTTGGCAGGGGCCCAATCAGCCCCAGCATTTT.

The CDR3 region has the DNA TGCAGTGCTAGTCCCCTCGGCCAGGGGAAAAACATTCAGTACTTC. Translated: CSASPLGQGKNIQYF. The J gene is TRBJ2-4, the V gene TRBV20-1, with D tentatively TRBD1 (6 bases). In germline, CDR1 is DFQATT, CDR2 SNEGSKA (reference sequence). Trimming stripped 3 bases from V and 4 bases from J, with 16 bases between. The CDR3 consists of 15 residues.

The genes are TRBV12-3 or TRBV12-4 and TRBJ2-5, with 9 bases identical to TRBD1. V was pared by 8 bases and J by 2 bases, with 12 bases of the junction left unmatched. The CDR3 totals 16 residues. CDR3 sequence reads: CASCTASDRGQETQYF. Written as DNA, the CDR3 is TGTGCCAGCTGCACCGCATCGGACAGGGGACAAGAGACCCAGTACTTC.

This chain uses TRBV18 with TRBJ1-2, with 7 bases fitting TRBD1. V shed 3 bases, J shed 8 bases, and the junction held 3 bases outside the gene matches. CDR1 and CDR2 from the germline V gene are KGHSH and LQKENI. The CDR3 sequence is 12 residues long. The CDR3 sequence is CASSPDRQGYTF. The CDR3 nucleotides read TGTGCCAGCTCACCGGACAGGCAGGGCTACACCTTC.

V is TRBV20-1 and J is TRBJ2-1; D is uncertain. Germline V gene lookup returns CDR1 DFQATT and CDR2 SNEGSKA (reference sequence). The CDR3 totals 14 residues. The germline V and J ends were trimmed by 1 base and 0 bases, with 7 bases remaining between them. The CDR3 DNA is TGCAGTGCTAGAGGCCTATACTCCTACAATGAGCAGTTCTTC. This encodes CSARGLYSYNEQFF.

V usage is TRBV19 and J usage is TRBJ1-5; 9 nucleotides agree with TRBD1. Germline CDR1 and CDR2: LNHDA and SQIVND (reference sequence). The length of the CDR3 is 16 residues. V lost 5 bases, J lost 1 base, and 6 bases stayed unmatched. The CDR3 reads CASSPRTGESNQPQHF. The CDR3 DNA follows: TGTGCCAGTAGTCCCCGGACAGGGGAAAGCAATCAGCCCCAGCATTTT. Full variable domain (outside the CDR3, taken from reference TRBV19 and TRBJ1-5): DGGITQSPKYLFRKEGQNVTLSCEQNLNHDAMYWYRQDPGQGLRLIYYSQIVNDFQKGDIAEGYSVSREKKESFPLTVTSAQKNPTAFYLCASSPRTGESNQPQHFGDGTRLSIL.

This chain uses TRBV9 with TRBJ1-2; 7 bases agree with TRBD1. The CDR3 spans 17 residues. The V gene end was trimmed by 1 base and the J gene end by 6 bases; junction bases not matched to a gene: 15. Germline V gene sequence: CDR1 SGDLS, CDR2 YYNGEE. The CDR3 reads CASSVRPRDSPKDGYTF. CDR3 in DNA: TGTGCCAGCAGCGTAAGGCCCCGGGACAGCCCTAAGGATGGCTACACCTTC. Drawing the rest from reference TRBV9 and TRBJ1-2, the complete variable domain is DSGVTQTPKHLITATGQRVTLRCSPRSGDLSVYWYQQSLDQGLQFLIQYYNGEERAKGNILERFSAQQFPDLHSELNLSSLELGDSALYFCASSVRPRDSPKDGYTFGSGTRLTVV.

The rearrangement joins TRBV7-2 to TRBJ1-5, with D unclear. The CDR3 runs 15 residues. V shed 1 base and J shed 2 bases, with 9 bases lying between them. Per the germline V gene, CDR1 is SGHTA and CDR2 is FQGNSA. CDR3: CASSLGARRNQPQHF. The CDR3 DNA sequence: TGTGCCAGCAGCTTAGGGGCTCGGCGCAATCAGCCCCAGCATTTT.

This chain uses TRBV5-1 with TRBJ1-3, with 8 bases matching TRBD1. The CDR3 is made up of 15 amino acids. Germline CDR1 is SGHRS and CDR2 is YFSETQ. Trimming cost V 0 bases and J 2 bases; bases outside gene matches: 1. This CDR3 reads CASSLGRGPGNTIYF. CDR3 in DNA: TGCGCCAGCAGCTTGGGCAGGGGGCCTGGAAACACCATATATTTT.

V and J are TRBV7-7 and TRBJ2-2; D unclear. The CDR3 sequence is 13 residues long. Germline loops: CDR1 SSHAT, CDR2 FNYEAQ (reference sequence). The V end lost 1 base, the J end lost 6 bases, and 6 bases lay between the germline ends. CDR3 sequence (DNA): TGTGCCAGCAGCTTAGAGGGCGCCGGGGAGCTGTTTTTT. Amino acid sequence: CASSLEGAGELFF.

This chain uses TRBV6-1 with TRBJ1-5; D not resolved. This CDR3 has 15 amino acids. V lost 7 bases and J lost 3, with 16 bases in between. Germline V gives CDR1 MNHNS, CDR2 SASEGT. The CDR3 sequence: CASTSEGSPNQPQHF. The CDR3 bases are TGTGCCAGCACCTCTGAAGGGTCCCCCAATCAGCCCCAGCATTTT.

The chain is built from TRBV6-2 or TRBV6-3 and TRBJ1-5; D not resolved. This CDR3 region has 13 residues. In germline, CDR1 is MNHEY, CDR2 SVGEGT. Between the trimmed V and J ends, which lost 6 bases and 6 bases, there was a span of 12 bases. The CDR3 reads CASSQDHGQPQHF. The CDR3 DNA follows: TGTGCCAGCAGCCAGGATCATGGTCAGCCCCAGCATTTT.

The rearrangement joins TRBV19 to TRBJ1-5; maybe TRBD1 (6 bases). There are 13 residues in the CDR3. Germline V gives CDR1 LNHDA, CDR2 SQIVND (reference sequence). V lost 5 bases to trimming and J lost 9 bases, with 14 bases between them. The CDR3 region has the DNA TGTGCCAGTAGTTCATTACAGGGTTTGCCCCAGCATTTT. It translates to CASSSLQGLPQHF.